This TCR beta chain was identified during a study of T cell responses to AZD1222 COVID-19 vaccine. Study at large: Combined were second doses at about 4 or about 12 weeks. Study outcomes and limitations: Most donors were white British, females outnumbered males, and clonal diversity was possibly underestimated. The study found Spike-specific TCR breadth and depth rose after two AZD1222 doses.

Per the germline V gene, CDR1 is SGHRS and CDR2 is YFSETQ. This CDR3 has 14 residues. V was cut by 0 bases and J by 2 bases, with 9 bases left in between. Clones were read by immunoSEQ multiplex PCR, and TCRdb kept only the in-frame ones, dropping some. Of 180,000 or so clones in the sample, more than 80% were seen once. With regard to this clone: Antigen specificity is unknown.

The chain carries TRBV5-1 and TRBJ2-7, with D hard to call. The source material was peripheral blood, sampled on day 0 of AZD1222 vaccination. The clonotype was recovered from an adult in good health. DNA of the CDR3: TGCGCCAGCAGCTTGGGCCTAGGACCCTACGAGCAGTACTTC. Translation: CASSLGLGPYEQYF.